This T cell receptor beta chain derives from a study of T-cell reconstitution after alpha-beta-depleted transplantation in children. This clonotype has only a few counts. Its antigen is not known. The V end was cut by 3 bases, the J end by 5 bases, with 16 bases between. Germline lookup yields CDR1 DFQATT and CDR2 SNEGSKA (reference sequence). CDR3 length: 15 amino acids. Researchers prepared the TCRbeta library using unique molecular identifiers, the study reports. TCRdb passed the PCR reads through MiXCR, listing each CDR3 protein once. The sample includes around 270,000 distinct CDR3 sequences, around 10% seen only once; the top ten take less than 9%. Study-level points and caveats: Surviving recipient T cells and thymic progenitors accounted for the high day-60 TCRbeta diversity observed in some patients.

This clonotype was sampled from a boy under three years old with acute myeloid leukemia, due to receive a stem cell transplant. The material was PBMCs, obtained before TCRalphabeta/CD19-depleted stem cell transplant. The V call is TRBV20-1, the J call TRBJ2-2, with a tentative D call TRBD2 (6 bases). The CDR3 is CSASGLGGGTGELFF. The DNA for the CDR3 is TGCAGTGCTAGTGGTTTGGGAGGTGGAACCGGGGAGCTGTTTTTT.